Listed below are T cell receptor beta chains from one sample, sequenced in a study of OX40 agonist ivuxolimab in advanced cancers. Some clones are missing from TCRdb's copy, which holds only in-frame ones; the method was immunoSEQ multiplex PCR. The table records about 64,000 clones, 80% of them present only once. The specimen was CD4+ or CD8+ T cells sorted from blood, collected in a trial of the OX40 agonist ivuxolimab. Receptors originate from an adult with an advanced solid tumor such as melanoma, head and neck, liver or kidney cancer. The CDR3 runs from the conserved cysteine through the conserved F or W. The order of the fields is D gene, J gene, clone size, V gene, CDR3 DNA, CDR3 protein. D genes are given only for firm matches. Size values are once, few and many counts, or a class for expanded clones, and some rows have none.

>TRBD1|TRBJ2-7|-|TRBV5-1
TGCGCCAGCACGTGGTTGGCAGGGGGCTCCCACGAGCAGTACTTC
CASTWLAGGSHEQYF
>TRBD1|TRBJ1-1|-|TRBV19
TGTGCCAGTAGTTCCCGACAGGGAGGGACTGAAGCTTTCTTT
CASSSRQGGTEAFF
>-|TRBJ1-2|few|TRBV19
TGTGCCAGTAGTACGGACCACTGGGGTACCTTC
CASSTDHWGTF
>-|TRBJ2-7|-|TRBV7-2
TGTGCCAGCAGCTTAGCAGCGACTAGCTCCTACGAGCAGTACTTC
CASSLAATSSYEQYF
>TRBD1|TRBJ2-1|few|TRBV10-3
TGTGCCATCAGTGAGTCGATGAAGCCAGGGGGCCCCCGGAGCTCCTACAATGAGCAGTTCTTC
CAISESMKPGGPRSSYNEQFF
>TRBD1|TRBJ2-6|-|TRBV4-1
TGCGCCAGCAGCCGTCAAGGGGAGACAGGGGCTGGGGCCAACGTCCTGACTTTC
CASSRQGETGAGANVLTF
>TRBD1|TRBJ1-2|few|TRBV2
TGTGCCAGCAGCTCGGACAGGGGGCATGGCTACACCTTC
CASSSDRGHGYTF
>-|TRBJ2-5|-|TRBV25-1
TGTGCCAGCAGTGAGGGAGGAATATCACAGAGGGAGACCCAGTACTTC
CASSEGGISQRETQYF
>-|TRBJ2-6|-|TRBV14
TGTGCCAGCAGCCGCCTTACCGGGCAAGGCGAATCTGGGGCCAACGTCCTGACTTTC
CASSRLTGQGESGANVLTF
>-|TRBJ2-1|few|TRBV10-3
TGTGCCATCAGTGAGACGGAGGTCACACACAATGAGCAGTTCTTC
CAISETEVTHNEQFF
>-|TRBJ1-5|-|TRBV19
TGTGCCAGTACCTCGACAGGTTGGAACCAGCATTTT
CASTSTGWNQHF
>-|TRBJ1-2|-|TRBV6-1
TGTGCCAGCAGTGAAGCCCGGTTTGGCTACACCTTC
CASSEARFGYTF
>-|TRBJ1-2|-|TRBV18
TGTGCCAGCTCAAATGACAGAAATTTATATGGCTACACCTTC
CASSNDRNLYGYTF
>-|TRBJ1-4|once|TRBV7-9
TGTGCCAGCAGCTTGGGTTACGTGGAAAAACTGTTTTTT
CASSLGYVEKLFF
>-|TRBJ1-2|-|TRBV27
TGTGCCAGCAGCTATCGACGGGGACCTACCGGCTACACCTTC
CASSYRRGPTGYTF
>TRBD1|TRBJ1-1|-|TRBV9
TGTGCCAGCAGCGTAGCCCCGGGACAGGCTAACACTGAAGCTTTCTTT
CASSVAPGQANTEAFF
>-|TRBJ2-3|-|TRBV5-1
TGCGCCAGCAGCTTGGCTTTCCCCAAAGGGCGCACAGATACGCAGTATTTT
CASSLAFPKGRTDTQYF
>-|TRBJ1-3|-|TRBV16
TGTGCCAGCACCCTCTCCTCTGGAAACACCATATATTTT
CASTLSSGNTIYF
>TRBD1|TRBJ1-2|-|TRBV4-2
TGTGCCAGCAGCCAGGAGGGACAGTCTACCTATGGCTACACCTTC
CASSQEGQSTYGYTF
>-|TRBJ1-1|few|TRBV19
TGTGCCAGTAGTCGAGGTTATCAGGGTGAAGCTTTCTTT
CASSRGYQGEAFF
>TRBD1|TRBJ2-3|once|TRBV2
TGTGCCAGCAGTGAAAGACAGGGGACAGATACGCAGTATTTT
CASSERQGTDTQYF
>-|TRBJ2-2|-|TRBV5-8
TGTGCCAGCAGCGGGGTAGGCGCTAGAGTATACACCGGGGAGCTGTTTTTT
CASSGVGARVYTGELFF
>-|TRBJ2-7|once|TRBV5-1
TGCGCCAGCAAAGGTGCAGGGCCCTCCGAGCAGTACTTC
CASKGAGPSEQYF
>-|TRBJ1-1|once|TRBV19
TGTGCCAGTAGTAAACGGAACACTGAAGCTTTCTTT
CASSKRNTEAFF
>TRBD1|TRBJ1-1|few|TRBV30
TGTGCCTGGAGTGGATACTGGGACAGGGGAAACACTGAAGCTTTCTTT
CAWSGYWDRGNTEAFF
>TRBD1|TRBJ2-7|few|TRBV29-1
TGCAGCGTCCTCAAACTACGGGACAGAAACTACGAGCAGTACTTC
CSVLKLRDRNYEQYF
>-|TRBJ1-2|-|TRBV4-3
TGCGCCAGCAGCCACGTGGGCAACTATGGCTACACCTTC
CASSHVGNYGYTF
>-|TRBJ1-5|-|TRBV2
TGTGCCAGCAGGTTGCTGAAAGGGTCATATCAGCCCCAGCATTTT
CASRLLKGSYQPQHF
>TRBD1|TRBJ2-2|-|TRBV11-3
TGTGCCAGCAGCTTCGGTAGGGGGACAGGAGGCACCGGGGAGCTGTTTTTT
CASSFGRGTGGTGELFF
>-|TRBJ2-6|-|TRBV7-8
TGTGCCAGCAGTTGGGTCGTATACTCTGGGGCCAACGTCCTGACTTTC
CASSWVVYSGANVLTF
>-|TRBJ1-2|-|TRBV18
TGTGCCAGCTCGCGGGGAGCGGGGAGCTATGGCTACACCTTC
CASSRGAGSYGYTF
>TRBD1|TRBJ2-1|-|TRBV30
TGTGCCCGCCGGACAGGGGGGTCATATGAGCAGTTCTTC
CARRTGGSYEQFF
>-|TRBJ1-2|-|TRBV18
TGTGCCAGCTCACATTTTCCAAACGGACTAAACTATGGCTACACCTTC
CASSHFPNGLNYGYTF
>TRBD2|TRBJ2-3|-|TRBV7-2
TGTGCCAGCAACCCTAGCGGGGGGGCCGGGGATACGCAGTATTTT
CASNPSGGAGDTQYF
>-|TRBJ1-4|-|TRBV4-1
TGCGCCAGCAGCCAAGATTTAACCGGGGCTATAAATGAAAAACTGTTTTTT
CASSQDLTGAINEKLFF
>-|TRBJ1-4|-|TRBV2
TGTGCCAGCAGTGGATCTAATGAAAAACTGTTTTTT
CASSGSNEKLFF
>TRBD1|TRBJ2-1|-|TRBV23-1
TGCGCCACCGAGACAGGGGGGGCCTACAATGAGCAGTTCTTC
CATETGGAYNEQFF
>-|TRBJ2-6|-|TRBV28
TGTGCCAGCACCGGCCTAGGCTCTGGGGCCAACGTCCTGACTTTC
CASTGLGSGANVLTF
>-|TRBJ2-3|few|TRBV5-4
TGTGCCAGCAGCTCTCAGGGTTCCCGAGGGGGCACAGATACGCAGTATTTT
CASSSQGSRGGTDTQYF
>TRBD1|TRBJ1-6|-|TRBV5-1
TGCGCCAGCAGGACCGGGACAGGGAATAATTCACCCCTCCACTTT
CASRTGTGNNSPLHF
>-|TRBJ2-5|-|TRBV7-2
TGTGCCAGCAGCTTATCGGCCCAAGAGACCCAGTACTTC
CASSLSAQETQYF
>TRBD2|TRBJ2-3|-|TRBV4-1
TGCGCCAGCAGCCAAGCTCGCGGGGGTTCACCTAGCACAGATACGCAGTATTTT
CASSQARGGSPSTDTQYF
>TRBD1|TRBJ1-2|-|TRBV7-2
TGTGCCAGCAGCTTAGTGGAAGGACAGGGAGGCGGCTACACCTTC
CASSLVEGQGGGYTF
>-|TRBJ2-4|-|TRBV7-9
TGTGCCAGCAGCTTAGCTGGGGAAAAAAACATTCAGTACTTC
CASSLAGEKNIQYF
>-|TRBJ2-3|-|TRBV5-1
TGCGCCAGCAGCTTGGAAGATACGCAGTATTTT
CASSLEDTQYF